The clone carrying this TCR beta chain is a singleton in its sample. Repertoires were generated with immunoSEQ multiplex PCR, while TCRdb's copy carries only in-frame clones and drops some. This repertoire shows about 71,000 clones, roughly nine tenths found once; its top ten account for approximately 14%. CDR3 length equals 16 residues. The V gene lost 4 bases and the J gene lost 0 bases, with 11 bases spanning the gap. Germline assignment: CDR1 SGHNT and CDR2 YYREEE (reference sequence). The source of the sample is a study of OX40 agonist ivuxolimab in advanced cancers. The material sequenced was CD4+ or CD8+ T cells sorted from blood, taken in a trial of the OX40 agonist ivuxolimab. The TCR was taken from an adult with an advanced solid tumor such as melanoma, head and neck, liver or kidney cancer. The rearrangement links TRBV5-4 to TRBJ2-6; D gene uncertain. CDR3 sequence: CASSQDELSGANVLTF. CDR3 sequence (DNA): TGTGCCAGCAGCCAAGATGAGCTCTCTGGGGCCAACGTCCTGACTTTC.